The present T cell receptor (beta chain) was sequenced within a study of shared T cell receptors in the human thymus. Trimming pared 4 bases from V and 0 bases from J, leaving 22 bases between. This CDR3 comprises 18 residues. Germline CDR1 is PRHDT and CDR2 is FYEKMQ (reference sequence). Assay used: immunoSEQ multiplex PCR; TCRdb lists only in-frame clones, some missing. The table records approximately 580,000 clones, more than 75% of them present only once. The same data also contributed to another study, on human thymus T cells. That paper adds: Surgeons resected thymus tissue during corrective heart surgery. An apparent bias in V and J gene usage was seen in thymic and blood repertoires. Related research described strongly overlapping thymic repertoires in unrelated people.

This TCR came from a boy in the first two years of life with a congenital heart defect. The sequencing sample was made of thymocytes. The rearrangement joins TRBV13 to TRBJ2-7; maybe TRBD2 (5 bases). The CDR3 here is CASSSAPSSDSSSYEQYF. Here the CDR3 DNA reads TGTGCCAGCAGCTCCGCCCCTAGCAGCGACTCCAGCTCCTACGAGCAGTACTTC. The full variable domain, its missing parts supplied by reference TRBV13 and TRBJ2-7, is AAGVIQSPRHLIKEKRETATLKCYPIPRHDTVYWYQQGPGQDPQFLISFYEKMQSDKGSIPDRFSAQQFSDYHSELNMSSLELGDSALYFCASSSAPSSDSSSYEQYFGPGTRLTVT.